The T cell receptor (beta chain) described here comes from a study of OX40 agonist ivuxolimab in advanced cancers. Study as a whole: Antecedent anti-PD-1, anti-PD-L1 or anti-CTLA-4 therapy was permissible, with around 40% having received some.

Study results and limitations: At 0.1 to 3.0 mg/kg and by week 6, clonal expansion occurred in CD4+ and CD8+ blood T cells.

This clone was seen a single time. Its antigen is not identified. The protocol was immunoSEQ multiplex PCR, while the TCRdb copy is restricted to in-frame clones and leaves out a portion. The table has over 60,000 clones, 90% to 95% seen once. Any history of autoimmune disease or systemic immunosuppression disqualified patients. Germline lookup yields CDR1 MDHEN and CDR2 SYDVKM. This CDR3 has 15 amino acids. The V segment lost 2 bases and the J segment 1 base; nucleotides outside the gene matches: 3. The sequenced sample was CD4+ or CD8+ T cells sorted from blood, obtained in a trial of the OX40 agonist ivuxolimab. V usage is TRBV28 and J usage is TRBJ2-7, with 9 bases lining up with TRBD1. The receptor's source is an adult with an advanced solid tumor such as melanoma, head and neck, liver or kidney cancer. The CDR3 DNA is TGTGCCAGCAGTTTAAGGACAGGGGTATCCTACGAGCAGTACTTC. Protein product: CASSLRTGVSYEQYF.